The 22 T cell receptor beta chains reported below all come from one sample, sequenced in a study of blood T cells in healthy people across ages. The use of a sample-barcoded 5' primer and a J-beta primer mix characterized a second PCR of 7 to 11 cycles. Using its own MiXCR run on the 5' RACE reads, TCRdb lists one record per CDR3 protein. The sample lists 700,000 or so distinct CDR3 sequences, 22% occurring once. The sample taken for sequencing was blood. The receptors were gathered from a man in his 70s in good health.

This clonotype was found a few times. CDR3 coding DNA: TGTGCCAGCTCACCCCAGACCACAGCGCCCCAGCATTTT. Its translation is CASSPQTTAPQHF. The chain couples TRBV18 to TRBJ1-5, with D hard to call. Trimming stripped 3 bases from V and 9 bases from J, with 12 bases between. The length of the CDR3 is 13 residues. The germline CDR1 and CDR2 sequences are KGHSH and LQKENI.

This sequence joins TRBV12-3 or TRBV12-4 and TRBJ2-3; the D gene is possibly TRBD2 (6 bases). V lost 6 bases and J lost 1, with 11 bases in between. The CDR3 spans 14 residues. The CDR3, as DNA: TGTGCCAGCAGCCGACTAGTGGGCACAGATACGCAGTATTTT. Translating gives CASSRLVGTDTQYF.

This clonotype was recorded a few times. This chain connects TRBV19 to TRBJ2-1, with 10 bases that match TRBD1. Judging by the DNA end, TRBJ2-5 fits better; the J call may be wrong. The V gene's germline CDR1 is LNHDA and CDR2 SQIVND (reference sequence). This CDR3 is built from 14 residues. The CDR3 reads CASSIDRGRETQYF. Written as DNA, the CDR3 is TGTGCCAGTAGTATTGACAGGGGGCGAGAGACCCAGTACTTC.

The chain has TRBV7-9 and TRBJ1-4; 8 bases fit TRBD1. This CDR3 is built from 14 residues. CDR1 and CDR2 from the germline V gene are SEHNR and FQNEAQ (reference sequence). The ends lost 6 bases at V and 7 bases at J; junction bases unmatched: 7. The CDR3 spells CASRPGGEREKLFF. CDR3 coding DNA: TGTGCCAGCAGGCCAGGGGGCGAGCGTGAAAAACTGTTTTTT.

This clonotype was seen a few times. This chain uses TRBV3-1 with TRBJ2-4; D perhaps matches TRBD2 (5 bases). Germline CDR1 reads LGHDT; CDR2 reads YNNKEL (reference sequence). The CDR3 consists of 17 residues. V was pared by 0 bases and J by 3 bases, with 15 bases between. CDR3 amino acids: CASSQERDTYIKNIQYF. The DNA of the CDR3 is TGTGCCAGCAGCCAAGAACGGGATACGTACATCAAAAACATTCAGTACTTC.

There are a few counts of this clonotype. The chain recombines TRBV12-3 or TRBV12-4 with TRBJ2-1; D ambiguous. Trimming shortened V by 6 bases and J by 8 bases, and 14 bases separated the two germline ends. The length of the CDR3 is 13 residues. CDR3 loop: CASSLPHGDEQFF. The CDR3 nucleotides are TGTGCCAGCAGCCTCCCCCACGGCGATGAGCAGTTCTTC.

This clonotype appeared a few times. The genes are TRBV5-1 and TRBJ2-3; D unresolved. V was cut by 0 bases and J by 4 bases, with 12 bases left in between. The CDR3 runs to 15 residues. Germline loops: CDR1 SGHRS, CDR2 YFSETQ. The CDR3 DNA reads TGCGCCAGCAGCTTGGTGGACCTCGAAGCAGATACGCAGTATTTT. It is translated as CASSLVDLEADTQYF. Full variable domain (rest looked up from reference TRBV5-1 and TRBJ2-3): KAGVTQTPRYLIKTRGQQVTLSCSPISGHRSVSWYQQTPGQGLQFLFEYFSETQRNKGNFPGRFSGRQFSNSRSEMNVSTLELGDSALYLCASSLVDLEADTQYFGPGTRLTVL.

As for this clonotype: The junction departs from germline at one end; a sequencing error may be responsible. The CDR3 coding sequence is TGCGCCAGCAGCCAAGATGACAGGGGTAATTCGCCCCTCCACTTT. It yields the protein CASSQDDRGNSPLHF. The J gene is TRBJ1-6, the V gene TRBV4-1, with 8 bases that match TRBD1. The CDR3 is 15 residues long. Germline CDR1 reads MGHRA; CDR2 reads YSYEKL.

As for this clonotype: Because the CDR3's place on the DNA is in doubt, the DNA is left out and the CDR3 is given as listed by TCRdb. This chain uses TRBV6-6 with TRBJ2-6; the D call of TRBD1 is as the table states it, not checked on the DNA. The CDR3 spans 17 amino acids, including both terminal residues. Looked up from germline, CDR1 is MNHNY and CDR2 is SVGAGI (reference sequence). Here the CDR3 reads CASILGQGFLGANVLTF.

This chain connects TRBV5-5 to TRBJ2-7; TRBD2 is a possible D gene (6 bases). This CDR3 has 14 amino acids. Germline CDR1 SGHKS, CDR2 YYEKEE (reference sequence). V was shortened by 2 bases and J by 4 bases, with 13 bases between the two germline ends. CDR3 residues: CASSFSASAYEQYV. In nucleotides, the CDR3 is TGTGCCAGCAGCTTTTCAGCTAGCGCTTACGAGCAGTACGTC.

Here the CDR3 DNA reads TGTGCCAGCAGCTTAGATGCCCCGACAAGGGAGCAGTTCTTC. This translates into CASSLDAPTREQFF. This chain uses TRBV7-9 with TRBJ2-1, with D uncertain. V was trimmed by 1 base and J by 10 bases, leaving 14 bases between them. Germline CDR1 SEHNR, CDR2 FQNEAQ (reference sequence). The CDR3 is 14 amino acids.

The chain carries TRBV12-3 or TRBV12-4 and TRBJ1-1; no firm D call. Trimming left V 6 bases short and J 0 bases short, with 11 bases between. The CDR3 loop spans 14 amino acids. CDR3: CASRTTGMNTEAFF. Here the CDR3 DNA reads TGTGCCAGCAGGACGACCGGAATGAACACTGAAGCTTTCTTT.

This clonotype was counted a few times. This chain links TRBV10-3 with TRBJ2-7; TRBD1 agrees at 9 bases. With 4 bases clipped from V and 3 bases from J, the junction kept 4 bases outside the gene matches. Germline CDR1 ENHRY, CDR2 SYGVKD. The CDR3 runs to 14 residues. Here the CDR3 reads CAISAVTGGYEQYF. The CDR3 bases are TGTGCCATCAGTGCCGTGACAGGGGGCTACGAGCAGTACTTC.

CDR3 nucleotide sequence: TGTGCCAGCAGATCAGGGTCCAAAAACATTCAGTACTTC. Amino acid sequence: CASRSGSKNIQYF. The rearrangement links TRBV13 to TRBJ2-4; D may be TRBD1 (5 bases). Per the germline V gene, CDR1 is PRHDT and CDR2 is FYEKMQ (reference sequence). Trimming shortened V by 6 bases and J by 2 bases, and 8 bases separated the two germline ends. CDR3 length: 13 amino acids.

This clonotype came up a few times. The chain combines TRBV10-2 with TRBJ1-2; 8 nucleotides match TRBD1. The length of the CDR3 is 15 residues. Germline values: CDR1 WSHSY, CDR2 SAAADI. V was pared by 2 bases and J by 4 bases, with 6 bases of the junction left unmatched. CDR3 sequence reads: CASSEGGRGPYGYTF. CDR3 nucleotides: TGCGCCAGCAGTGAGGGGGGCAGGGGGCCCTATGGCTACACCTTC.

V usage is TRBV7-9 and J usage is TRBJ2-4, with 8 bases lining up with TRBD1. The germline V gene has CDR1 SEHNR and CDR2 FQNEAQ (reference sequence). The CDR3 length is 14 residues. Trimming at V came to 5 bases and at J to 5 bases, leaving 5 bases not matched to a gene. CDR3 protein: CASSRTGFENIQYF. As DNA, the CDR3 is TGTGCCAGCAGCCGGACAGGGTTTGAAAACATTCAGTACTTC.

The V and J genes are TRBV19 and TRBJ2-5, with 8 bases that match TRBD2. CDR3 length: 14 residues. Germline CDR1 and CDR2: LNHDA and SQIVND (reference sequence). Trimming took 5 bases from V and 5 from J; bases not matched to a gene: 7. The CDR3 bases are TGTGCCAGTAGTGACCAAGCGGGAGCTGAGACCCAGTACTTC. It is translated as CASSDQAGAETQYF.

This clonotype was counted between two and nine times. The chain uses TRBV29-1 and TRBJ2-1; 10 nucleotides match TRBD2. The J call may be in error: the DNA end matches TRBJ2-5 better. Germline CDR1 SQVTM, CDR2 ANQGSEA. The CDR3 loop spans 13 amino acids. The CDR3, as DNA: TGCAGCGTTGACCTAGCGGGGGTAGAGACCCAGTACTTC. This gives the protein CSVDLAGVETQYF.

This clonotype has a single count. The gene calls are TRBV5-6 and TRBJ1-3; D may be TRBD1 (5 bases). With 2 bases removed from V and 1 base from J, the gap between germline ends came to 13 bases. The CDR3 runs 16 residues. Germline V CDR1 and CDR2: SGHDT, YYEEEE. Here the CDR3 DNA reads TGTGCCAGCAGCTTTATCGCGACAGCGTCTGGAAACACCATATATTTT. This codes for CASSFIATASGNTIYF.

This clonotype was counted only a few times. The rearrangement uses TRBV7-9 and TRBJ2-1; D call uncertain. The J call may be mistaken, given a closer DNA end match to TRBJ2-7. Germline V gives CDR1 SEHNR, CDR2 FQNEAQ (reference sequence). CDR3 length equals 13 residues. DNA for the CDR3: TGTGCCAGCAGCCTAGACACAACCTACGAGCAGTACTTC. It codes for CASSLDTTYEQYF.

For this clonotype: A read error may account for a junction end that differs from germline. The rearrangement uses TRBV30 and TRBJ1-2; D is possibly TRBD1 (6 bases). Germline assignment: CDR1 GTSNPN and CDR2 SVGIG (reference sequence). There are 11 residues in the CDR3. The CDR3 DNA reads TGTGCCTGGAGTGTACCGGGGGCCCTTGCCTTC. The encoded protein is CAWSVPGALAF.

A few counts support this clonotype. The chain employs TRBV19 and TRBJ1-5; maybe TRBD1 (5 bases). From germline, CDR1 is LNHDA and CDR2 SQIVND (reference sequence). The CDR3 length is 15 residues. V gave up 7 bases and J gave up 1 base, with 14 bases separating them. CDR3 amino acids: CASTRGEVSNQPQHF. The CDR3, as DNA: TGTGCCAGTACCCGAGGGGAAGTAAGCAATCAGCCCCAGCATTTT.